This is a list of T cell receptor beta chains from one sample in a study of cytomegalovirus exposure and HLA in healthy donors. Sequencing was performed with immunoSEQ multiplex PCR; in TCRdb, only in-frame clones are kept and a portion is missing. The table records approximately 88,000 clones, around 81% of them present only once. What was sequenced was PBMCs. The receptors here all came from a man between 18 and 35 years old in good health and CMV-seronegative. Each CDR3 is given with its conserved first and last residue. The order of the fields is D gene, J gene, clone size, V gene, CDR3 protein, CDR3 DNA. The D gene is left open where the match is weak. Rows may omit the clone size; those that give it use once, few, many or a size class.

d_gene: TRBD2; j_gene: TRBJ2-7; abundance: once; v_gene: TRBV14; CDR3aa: CASSRNSGGSYEQYF; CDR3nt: TGTGCCAGCAGCCGCAACTCGGGAGGCTCCTACGAGCAGTACTTC
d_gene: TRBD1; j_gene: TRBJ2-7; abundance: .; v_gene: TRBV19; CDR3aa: CATPGQGNYEQYF; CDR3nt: TGTGCCACCCCGGGACAGGGGAATTACGAGCAGTACTTC
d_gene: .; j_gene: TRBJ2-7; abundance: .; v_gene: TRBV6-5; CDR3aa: CASTNRGRDSYEQYF; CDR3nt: TGTGCCAGCACCAACCGAGGCAGGGATTCCTACGAGCAGTACTTC
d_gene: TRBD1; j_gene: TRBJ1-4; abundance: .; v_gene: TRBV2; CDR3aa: CASRQDRGQNEKLFF; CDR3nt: TGTGCCAGCAGGCAAGACAGGGGGCAAAATGAAAAACTGTTTTTT
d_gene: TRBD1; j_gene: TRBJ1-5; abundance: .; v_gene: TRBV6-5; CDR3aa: CASSSQGAVNQPQHF; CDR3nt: TGTGCCAGCAGTTCGCAGGGGGCCGTTAATCAGCCCCAGCATTTT
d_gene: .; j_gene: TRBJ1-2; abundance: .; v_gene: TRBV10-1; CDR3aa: CASSESGGYGYTF; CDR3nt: TGCGCCAGCAGTGAGTCGGGGGGTTATGGCTACACCTTC
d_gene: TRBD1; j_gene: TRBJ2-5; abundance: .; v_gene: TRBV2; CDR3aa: CASSDRDSYQETQYF; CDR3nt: TGTGCCAGCAGTGACCGGGACAGCTACCAAGAGACCCAGTACTTC
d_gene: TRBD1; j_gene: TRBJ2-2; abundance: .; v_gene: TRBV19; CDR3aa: CATPGGRDTNTGELFF; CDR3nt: TGTGCCACCCCAGGGGGACGTGACACGAACACCGGGGAGCTGTTTTTT
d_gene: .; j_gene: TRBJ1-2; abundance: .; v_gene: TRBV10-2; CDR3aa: CASSESGGANGYTF; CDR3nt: TGCGCCAGCAGTGAGTCCGGAGGGGCGAATGGCTACACCTTC
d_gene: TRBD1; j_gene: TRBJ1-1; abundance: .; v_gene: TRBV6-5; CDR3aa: CASSYPGQGNTEAFF; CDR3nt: TGTGCCAGCAGTTACCCCGGACAGGGGAACACTGAAGCTTTCTTT
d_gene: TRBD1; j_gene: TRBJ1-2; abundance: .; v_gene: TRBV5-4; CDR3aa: CASSPQGNGYGYTF; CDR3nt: TGTGCCAGCAGCCCACAGGGGAACGGGTATGGCTACACCTTC
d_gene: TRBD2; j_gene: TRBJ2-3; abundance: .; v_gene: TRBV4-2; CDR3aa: CASSPPPVGGGTDTQYF; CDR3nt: TGTGCCAGCAGCCCCCCCCCGGTCGGGGGGGGCACAGATACGCAGTATTTT
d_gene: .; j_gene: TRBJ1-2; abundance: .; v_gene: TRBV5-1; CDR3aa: CASSSQENYGYTF; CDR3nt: TGCGCCAGCAGCTCCCAGGAAAACTATGGCTACACCTTC
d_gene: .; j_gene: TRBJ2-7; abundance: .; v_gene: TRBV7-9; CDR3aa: CSSSDRVSYEQYF; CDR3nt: TGTTCCAGCTCGGACAGAGTCTCCTACGAGCAGTACTTC
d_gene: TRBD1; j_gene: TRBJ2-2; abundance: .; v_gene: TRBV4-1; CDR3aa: CASSQADRGLRPGELFF; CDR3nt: TGCGCCAGCAGCCAAGCAGACAGGGGGCTTCGGCCCGGGGAGCTGTTTTTT
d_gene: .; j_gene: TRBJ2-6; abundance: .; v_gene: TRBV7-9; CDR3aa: CASSLLGANVLTF; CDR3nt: TGTGCCAGCAGCCTTCTGGGGGCCAACGTCCTGACTTTC
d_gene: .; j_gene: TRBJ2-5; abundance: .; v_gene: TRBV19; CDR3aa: CASSIFGQEGQYF; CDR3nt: TGTGCCAGTAGTATTTTTGGTCAGGAGGGCCAGTACTTC
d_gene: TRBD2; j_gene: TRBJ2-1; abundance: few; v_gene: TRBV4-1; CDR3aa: CASSSSGTSGSDEQFF; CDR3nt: TGCGCCAGCAGTTCATCCGGGACTAGCGGTTCAGATGAGCAGTTCTTC
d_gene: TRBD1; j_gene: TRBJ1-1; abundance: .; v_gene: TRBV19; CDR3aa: CASSFQGADTEAFF; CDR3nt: TGTGCCAGTAGTTTCCAGGGGGCGGACACTGAAGCTTTCTTT
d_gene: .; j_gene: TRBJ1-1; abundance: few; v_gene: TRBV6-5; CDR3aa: CASKGPQGRNTEAFF; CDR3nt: TGTGCCAGCAAGGGCCCACAGGGCAGGAACACTGAAGCTTTCTTT
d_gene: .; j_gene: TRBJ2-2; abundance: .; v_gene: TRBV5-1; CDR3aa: CASSFNQGNTGELFF; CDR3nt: TGCGCCAGCAGCTTTAATCAGGGAAACACCGGGGAGCTGTTTTTT
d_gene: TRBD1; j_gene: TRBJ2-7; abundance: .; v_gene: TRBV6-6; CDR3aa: CASSSRQGSEQYF; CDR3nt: TGTGCCAGCAGTTCCAGACAGGGTAGCGAGCAGTACTTC
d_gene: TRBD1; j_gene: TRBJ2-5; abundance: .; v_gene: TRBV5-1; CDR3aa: CASSLGFQGAPRETQYF; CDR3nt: TGCGCCAGCAGCTTGGGCTTCCAGGGGGCGCCCCGAGAGACCCAGTACTTC
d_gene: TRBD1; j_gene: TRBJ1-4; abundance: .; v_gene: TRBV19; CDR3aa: CASSNSGGEEKLFF; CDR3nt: TGTGCCAGTAGTAATTCAGGGGGCGAGGAAAAACTGTTTTTT
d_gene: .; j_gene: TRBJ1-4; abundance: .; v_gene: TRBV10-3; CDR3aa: CAISESSGNEKLFF; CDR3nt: TGTGCCATCAGTGAGTCGAGTGGTAATGAAAAACTGTTTTTT
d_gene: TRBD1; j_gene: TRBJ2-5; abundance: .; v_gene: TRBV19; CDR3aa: CASSRDRAQETQYF; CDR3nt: TGTGCCAGTAGTAGGGACAGGGCCCAAGAGACCCAGTACTTC
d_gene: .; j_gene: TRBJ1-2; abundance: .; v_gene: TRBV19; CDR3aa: CASSIDLGSGYTF; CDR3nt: TGTGCCAGTAGTATAGATCTGGGGAGTGGCTACACCTTC
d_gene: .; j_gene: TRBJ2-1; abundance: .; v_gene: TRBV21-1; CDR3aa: CASSKLAASYNEQFF; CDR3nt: TGTGCCAGCAGCAAACTAGCGGCGAGCTACAATGAGCAGTTCTTC
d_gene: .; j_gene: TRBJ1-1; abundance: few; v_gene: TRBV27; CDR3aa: CASSLEVNTEAFF; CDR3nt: TGTGCCAGCAGTTTGGAGGTCAACACTGAAGCTTTCTTT
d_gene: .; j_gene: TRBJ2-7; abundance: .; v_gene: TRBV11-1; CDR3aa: CASSVGASYEQYF; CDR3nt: TGTGCCAGCAGCGTGGGGGCCTCCTACGAGCAGTACTTC
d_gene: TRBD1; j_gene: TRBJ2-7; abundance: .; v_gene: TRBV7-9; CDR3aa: CASSEQGLHYEQYF; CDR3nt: TGTGCCAGCAGCGAACAGGGGTTACACTACGAGCAGTACTTC
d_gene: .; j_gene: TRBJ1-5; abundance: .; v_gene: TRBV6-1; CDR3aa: CASSALKGVRNQPQHF; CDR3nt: TGTGCCAGCAGTGCCCTCAAGGGGGTACGCAATCAGCCCCAGCATTTT
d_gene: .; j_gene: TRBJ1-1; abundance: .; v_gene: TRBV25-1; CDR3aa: CASSDITGTTEAFF; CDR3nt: TGTGCCAGCAGTGATATAACAGGGACCACTGAAGCTTTCTTT
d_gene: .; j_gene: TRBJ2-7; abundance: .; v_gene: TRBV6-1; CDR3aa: CASNIYEQYF; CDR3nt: TGTGCCAGTAATATCTACGAGCAGTACTTC
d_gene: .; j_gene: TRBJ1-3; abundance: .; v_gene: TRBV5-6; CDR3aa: CASSLWTASSSGNTIYF; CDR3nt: TGTGCCAGCAGCCTCTGGACAGCTTCTTCCTCTGGAAACACCATATATTTT
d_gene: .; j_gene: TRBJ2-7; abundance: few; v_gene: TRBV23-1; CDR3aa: CASSNSGGPSYEQYF; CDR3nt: TGCGCCAGCAGCAACTCCGGGGGGCCCTCCTACGAGCAGTACTTC
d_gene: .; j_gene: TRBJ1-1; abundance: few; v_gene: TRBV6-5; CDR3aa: CASSYQGVPEAFF; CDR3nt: TGTGCCAGCAGTTATCAAGGAGTCCCTGAAGCTTTCTTT